This entry concerns a single T cell receptor (beta chain). These data are taken from a study of T cells after yellow fever vaccination. Study-wide background: Each low-cell-number fraction was prepared by means of SMART-Seq v4 Ultra Low Input.

In TCRdb, the 5' RACE reads were re-called with MiXCR into one record per CDR3 protein. Of approximately 330,000 distinct CDR3 sequences listed, under 15% are singletons. There are 15 residues in the CDR3. V shed 3 bases and J shed 5 bases, with 19 bases lying between them. CDR1 and CDR2 (germline): GTSNPN, SVGIG (reference sequence). Sequenced here: CD4+ T cells sorted from PBMCs, sampled 15 days after the yellow fever booster vaccination. The sequence came from a man aged 18 to 29 who received the YFV17D yellow fever vaccine. This rearrangement joins TRBV30 to TRBJ1-2; D unclear. CDR3 amino acids: CAWSALGLGIYGYTF. CDR3 sequence (DNA): TGTGCCTGGAGCGCGTTAGGTTTGGGGATATATGGCTACACCTTC.